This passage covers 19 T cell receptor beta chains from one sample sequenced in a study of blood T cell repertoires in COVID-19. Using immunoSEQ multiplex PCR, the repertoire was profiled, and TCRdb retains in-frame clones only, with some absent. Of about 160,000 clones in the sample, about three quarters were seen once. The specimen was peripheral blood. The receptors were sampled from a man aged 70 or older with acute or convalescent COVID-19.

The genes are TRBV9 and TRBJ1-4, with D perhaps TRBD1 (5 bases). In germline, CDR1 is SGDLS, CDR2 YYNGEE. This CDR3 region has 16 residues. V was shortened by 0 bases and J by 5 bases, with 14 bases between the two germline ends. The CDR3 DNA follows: TGTGCCAGCAGCGTAGCGAGTGGACAAATAAATGAAAAACTGTTTTTT. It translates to CASSVASGQINEKLFF.

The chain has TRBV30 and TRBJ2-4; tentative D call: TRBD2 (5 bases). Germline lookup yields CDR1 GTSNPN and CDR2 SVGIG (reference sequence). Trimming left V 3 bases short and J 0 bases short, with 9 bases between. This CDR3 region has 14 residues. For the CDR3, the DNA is TGTGCCTGGAGCCCCGGGATAGCCAAAAACATTCAGTACTTC. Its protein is CAWSPGIAKNIQYF.

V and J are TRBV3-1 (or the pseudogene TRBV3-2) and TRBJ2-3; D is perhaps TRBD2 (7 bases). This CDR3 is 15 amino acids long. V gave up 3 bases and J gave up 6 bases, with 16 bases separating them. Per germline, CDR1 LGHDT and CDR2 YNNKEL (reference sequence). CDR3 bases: TGTGCCAGCAGCCAGGGGGGGCTTCAACTCGATACGCAGTATTTT. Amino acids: CASSQGGLQLDTQYF.

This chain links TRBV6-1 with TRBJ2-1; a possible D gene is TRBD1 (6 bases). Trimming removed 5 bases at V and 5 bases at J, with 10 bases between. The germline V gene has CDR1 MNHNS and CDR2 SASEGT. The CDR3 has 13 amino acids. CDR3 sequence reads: CASSSGQHNEQFF. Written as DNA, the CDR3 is TGTGCCAGCAGTTCCGGACAGCACAATGAGCAGTTCTTC.

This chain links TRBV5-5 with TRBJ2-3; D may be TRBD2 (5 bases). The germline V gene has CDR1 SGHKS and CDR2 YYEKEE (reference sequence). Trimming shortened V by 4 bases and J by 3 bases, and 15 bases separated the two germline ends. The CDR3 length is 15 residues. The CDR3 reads CASSPVGVGTDTQYF. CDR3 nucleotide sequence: TGTGCCAGCAGCCCCGTCGGGGTAGGGACAGATACGCAGTATTTT.

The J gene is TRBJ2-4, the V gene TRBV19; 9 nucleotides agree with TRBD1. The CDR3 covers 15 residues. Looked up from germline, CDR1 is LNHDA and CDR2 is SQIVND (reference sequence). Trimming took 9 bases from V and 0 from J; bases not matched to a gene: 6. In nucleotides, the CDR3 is TGTGCCAGCTCTGGGACAGGGTTAGCCAAAAACATTCAGTACTTC. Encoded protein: CASSGTGLAKNIQYF.

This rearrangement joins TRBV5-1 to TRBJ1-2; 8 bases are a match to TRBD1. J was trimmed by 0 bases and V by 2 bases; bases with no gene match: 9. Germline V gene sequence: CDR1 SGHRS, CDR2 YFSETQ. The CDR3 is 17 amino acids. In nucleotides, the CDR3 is TGCGCCAGCAGCTTTGGAAATACAGGGGGGGCTAACTATGGCTACACCTTC. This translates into CASSFGNTGGANYGYTF.

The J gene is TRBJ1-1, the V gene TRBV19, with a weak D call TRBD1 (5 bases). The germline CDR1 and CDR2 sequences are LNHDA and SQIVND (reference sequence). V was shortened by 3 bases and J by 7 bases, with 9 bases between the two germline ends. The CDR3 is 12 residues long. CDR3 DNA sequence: TGTGCCAGTAGTATCCGACAGAGTGAAGCTTTCTTT. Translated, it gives CASSIRQSEAFF.

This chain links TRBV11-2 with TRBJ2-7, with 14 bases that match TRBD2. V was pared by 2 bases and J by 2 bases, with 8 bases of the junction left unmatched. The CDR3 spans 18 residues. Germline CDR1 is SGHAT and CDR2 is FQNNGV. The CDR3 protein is CASSLFGTSGSLTYEQYF. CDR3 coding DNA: TGTGCCAGCAGCTTATTCGGGACTAGCGGGAGTCTCACCTACGAGCAGTACTTC.

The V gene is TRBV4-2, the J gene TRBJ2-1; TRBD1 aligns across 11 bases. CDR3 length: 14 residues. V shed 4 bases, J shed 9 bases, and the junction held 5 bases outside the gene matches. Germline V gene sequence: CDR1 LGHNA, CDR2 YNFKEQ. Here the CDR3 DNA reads TGTGCCAGCAGCCCCCCGGACAGGGGGCGTGAGCAGTTCTTC. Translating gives CASSPPDRGREQFF.

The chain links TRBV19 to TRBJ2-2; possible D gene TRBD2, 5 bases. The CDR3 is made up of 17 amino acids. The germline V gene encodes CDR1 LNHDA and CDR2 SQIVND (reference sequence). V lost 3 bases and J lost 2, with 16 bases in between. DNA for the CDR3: TGTGCCAGTAGTATCTCCCTCTGGCGGGCTAACACCGGGGAGCTGTTTTTT. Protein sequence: CASSISLWRANTGELFF.

The CDR3 sequence: CASSLELGTDTQYF. CDR3 sequence (DNA): TGTGCCAGCAGCTTAGAACTGGGCACAGATACGCAGTATTTT. The chain recombines TRBV7-2 with TRBJ2-3; D call uncertain. Trimming removed 1 base at V and 1 base at J, with 6 bases between. Germline CDR1 reads SGHTA; CDR2 reads FQGNSA. This CDR3 is built from 14 residues.

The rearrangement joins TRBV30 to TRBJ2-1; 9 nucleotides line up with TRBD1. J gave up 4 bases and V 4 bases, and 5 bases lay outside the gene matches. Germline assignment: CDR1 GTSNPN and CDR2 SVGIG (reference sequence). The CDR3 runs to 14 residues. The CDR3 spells CAWTTGTGYNEQFF. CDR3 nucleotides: TGTGCCTGGACGACCGGGACAGGGTACAATGAGCAGTTCTTC.

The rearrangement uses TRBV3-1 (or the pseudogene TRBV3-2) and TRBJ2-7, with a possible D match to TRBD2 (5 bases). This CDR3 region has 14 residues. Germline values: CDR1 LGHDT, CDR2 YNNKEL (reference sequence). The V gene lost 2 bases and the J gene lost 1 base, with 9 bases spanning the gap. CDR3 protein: CASSQTTRSYEQYF. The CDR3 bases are TGTGCCAGCAGCCAAACTACTAGATCCTACGAGCAGTACTTC.

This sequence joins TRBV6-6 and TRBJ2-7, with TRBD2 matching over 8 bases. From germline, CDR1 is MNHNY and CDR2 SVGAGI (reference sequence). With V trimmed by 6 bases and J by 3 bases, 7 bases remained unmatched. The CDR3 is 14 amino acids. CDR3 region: CASSRTSSGYEQYF. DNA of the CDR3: TGTGCCAGCAGCCGGACTAGCTCTGGCTACGAGCAGTACTTC.

CDR3 residues: CASSPTDSGNTIYF. In DNA, the CDR3 is TGTGCCAGCAGCCCGACAGACTCTGGAAACACCATATATTTT. This chain joins TRBV3-1 (or the pseudogene TRBV3-2) and TRBJ1-3; a possible D gene is TRBD1 (5 bases). CDR1 and CDR2 from the germline V gene are LGHDT and YNNKEL (reference sequence). Trimming stripped 4 bases from V and 0 bases from J, with 7 bases between. The CDR3 has 14 amino acids.

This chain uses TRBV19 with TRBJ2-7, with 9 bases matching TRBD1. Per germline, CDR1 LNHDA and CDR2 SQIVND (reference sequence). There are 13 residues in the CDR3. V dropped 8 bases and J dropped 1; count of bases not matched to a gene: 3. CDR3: CASRDRASYEQYF. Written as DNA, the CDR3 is TGTGCCAGTCGGGACAGGGCTTCCTACGAGCAGTACTTC.

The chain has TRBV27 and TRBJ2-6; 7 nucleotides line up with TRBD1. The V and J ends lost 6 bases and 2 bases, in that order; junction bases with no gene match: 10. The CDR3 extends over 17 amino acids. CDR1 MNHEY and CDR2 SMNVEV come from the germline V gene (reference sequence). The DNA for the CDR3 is TGTGCCAGCAGCTCCGAAGGGGGCATGACTGGGGCCAACGTCCTGACTTTC. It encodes CASSSEGGMTGANVLTF.

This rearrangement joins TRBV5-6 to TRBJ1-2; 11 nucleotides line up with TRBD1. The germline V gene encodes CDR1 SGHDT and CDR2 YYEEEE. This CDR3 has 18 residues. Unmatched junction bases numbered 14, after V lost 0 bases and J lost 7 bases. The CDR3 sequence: CASSLVSGQGAIVSGYTF. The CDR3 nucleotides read TGTGCCAGCAGCTTGGTCTCCGGACAGGGGGCTATAGTTTCTGGCTACACCTTC.